This passage covers 30 T cell receptor beta chains from one sample sequenced in a study of cytomegalovirus exposure and HLA in healthy donors. Primers: 60 Vbeta forward and 13 Jbeta reverse. Profiled with immunoSEQ multiplex PCR; TCRdb holds only in-frame clones, not every one. The sample shows tens of thousands of clones, 62% of them seen only once. Material for sequencing was PBMCs. The receptor source for this set is a woman aged 30 to 39 in good health and CMV-seropositive.

The V gene is TRBV7-3, the J gene TRBJ2-1, with 9 nucleotides matching TRBD2. CDR1 and CDR2 from the germline V gene are SGHTA and FQGTGA. With 2 bases clipped from V and 4 bases from J, the junction kept 9 bases outside the gene matches. This CDR3 spans 17 amino acids. The CDR3 sequence is CASSLRSASGGYNEQFF. For the CDR3, the DNA is TGTGCCAGCAGCTTACGATCGGCAAGCGGGGGGTACAATGAGCAGTTCTTC.

This clone was observed a handful of times. The V call is TRBV7-2, the J call TRBJ2-5; 9 bases line up with TRBD1. Looked up from germline, CDR1 is SGHTA and CDR2 is FQGNSA. The CDR3 has 14 residues. V shed 4 bases, J shed 3 bases, and the junction held 3 bases outside the gene matches. CDR3 bases: TGTGCCAGCAGCTGGGACAGGGATAAAGAGACCCAGTACTTC. It codes for CASSWDRDKETQYF.

CDR3 coding DNA: TGTGCCAGCAGCTTAGGACTAGGGGAGACCCAGTACTTC. Its protein is CASSLGLGETQYF. The rearrangement joins TRBV7-8 to TRBJ2-5; maybe TRBD2 (6 bases). CDR3 length: 13 amino acids. The V gene lost 1 base and the J gene lost 5 bases, with 8 bases spanning the gap. Germline loops: CDR1 SGHVS, CDR2 FQNEAQ.

J is TRBJ2-2 and V is TRBV5-4; 7 bases are shared with TRBD1. V gave up 5 bases and J gave up 0 bases; unmatched junction bases: 4. This CDR3 has 15 amino acids. Germline CDR1 SGHNT, CDR2 YYREEE (reference sequence). For the CDR3, the DNA is TGTGCCAGCAGAGCCGGGACAGCGAACACCGGGGAGCTGTTTTTT. This translates into CASRAGTANTGELFF.

The CDR3 loop is CASSIQETSPLHF. The CDR3 coding sequence is TGTGCCAGTAGTATTCAGGAAACTTCACCCCTCCACTTT. The rearrangement joins TRBV19 to TRBJ1-6; D ambiguous. The germline V and J ends were trimmed by 3 bases and 9 bases, with 9 bases remaining between them. The germline CDR1 and CDR2 sequences are LNHDA and SQIVND (reference sequence). The length of the CDR3 is 13 residues. The full variable domain, rest sourced from reference TRBV19 and TRBJ1-6, is DGGITQSPKYLFRKEGQNVTLSCEQNLNHDAMYWYRQDPGQGLRLIYYSQIVNDFQKGDIAEGYSVSREKKESFPLTVTSAQKNPTAFYLCASSIQETSPLHFGNGTRLTVT.

The genes are TRBV6-5 and TRBJ2-7; perhaps TRBD1 as D (5 bases). Trimming shortened V by 6 bases and J by 5 bases, and 8 bases separated the two germline ends. Germline loops: CDR1 MNHEY, CDR2 SVGAGI. This CDR3 region has 11 residues. This chain's CDR3 is CASSLRDEQYF. For the CDR3, the DNA is TGTGCCAGCAGCCTCAGGGACGAGCAGTACTTC.

This sequence joins TRBV9 and TRBJ2-5; TRBD2 is a possible D gene (6 bases). The CDR3 sequence is 15 residues long. With 4 bases removed from V and 4 bases from J, the gap between germline ends came to 17 bases. Looked up from germline, CDR1 is SGDLS and CDR2 is YYNGEE. CDR3: CASSYQRGGTETQYF. In DNA form, the CDR3 reads TGTGCCAGCAGCTACCAGAGAGGAGGGACAGAGACCCAGTACTTC.

The chain is built from TRBV19 and TRBJ2-3; 10 positions match TRBD1. CDR1 and CDR2 (germline): LNHDA, SQIVND (reference sequence). This CDR3 comprises 13 residues. The V segment lost 6 bases and the J segment 4 bases; nucleotides outside the gene matches: 1. CDR3: CASRGQGSDTQYF. Written as DNA, the CDR3 is TGTGCCAGTAGGGGACAGGGGTCAGATACGCAGTATTTT.

The sample holds one count of this clone. The chain's CDR3 is CASSDEVPGQYNQPQHF. CDR3 bases: TGTGCCAGCAGTGATGAGGTTCCGGGACAGTATAATCAGCCCCAGCATTTT. The chain links TRBV2 to TRBJ1-5, with 7 bases that match TRBD1. This CDR3 region has 17 residues. Trimming cost V 3 bases and J 4 bases; bases outside gene matches: 12. Germline assignment: CDR1 SNHLY and CDR2 FYNNEI.

This clone was counted only a few times. The J gene is TRBJ2-2, the V gene TRBV15; D might be TRBD1 (5 bases). Trimming took off 3 bases at V and 3 bases at J, with 8 bases between the two ends. The CDR3 is 14 amino acids. Germline CDR1 reads LNHNV; CDR2 reads YYDKDF (reference sequence). CDR3 sequence (DNA): TGTGCCACCAGCAGTACCAGGGACACCGGGGAGCTGTTTTTT. This encodes CATSSTRDTGELFF.

The chain combines TRBV6-1 with TRBJ1-4; 7 bases agree with TRBD1. Germline loops: CDR1 MNHNS, CDR2 SASEGT. After removal of 11 bases from V and 8 bases from J, the junction contained 17 bases not matched to a gene. The CDR3 runs to 15 residues. The CDR3 DNA is TGTGCCGGAGAGACAGGGCTGGCTGGGGGGGAAAAACTGTTTTTT. The encoded protein is CAGETGLAGGEKLFF.

This clone came up a few times. The germline gene is not matched at one end of the junction; a read error may be the cause. This chain connects TRBV7-9 to TRBJ2-7, with TRBD2 identical over 15 bases. The germline gives CDR1 SEHNR, CDR2 FQNEAQ (reference sequence). The CDR3 has 15 amino acids. CDR3 in amino acids: CSSSSGTSGGYEQYF. CDR3 sequence (DNA): TGTTCCAGCAGCTCAGGGACTAGCGGGGGGTACGAGCAGTACTTC.

This clone was counted only a few times. The chain is built from TRBV7-9 and TRBJ2-7, with 7 bases aligning to TRBD1. This CDR3 spans 15 amino acids. Trimming took 4 bases from V and 0 from J; bases not matched to a gene: 6. The germline V gene encodes CDR1 SEHNR and CDR2 FQNEAQ (reference sequence). CDR3 region: CASSSPGQSSYEQYF. CDR3 in DNA: TGTGCCAGCAGCTCCCCGGGACAGAGCTCCTACGAGCAGTACTTC.

CDR3 coding DNA: TGTGCCAGCAGCTTTGCGGGGGGGTCTGATATCAATGAGCAGTTCTTC. Its translation is CASSFAGGSDINEQFF. The chain recombines TRBV5-4 with TRBJ2-1, with 9 bases identical to TRBD2. Germline CDR1 reads SGHNT; CDR2 reads YYREEE (reference sequence). The V gene end was trimmed by 2 bases and the J gene end by 6 bases; junction bases not matched to a gene: 9. There are 16 residues in the CDR3.

This clone was seen more than once but under ten times. This chain joins TRBV7-2 and TRBJ2-1, with TRBD2 matching over 14 bases. The J segment lost 2 bases and the V segment lost 5 bases, leaving 11 bases of the junction unmatched. There are 19 residues in the CDR3. The germline V gene has CDR1 SGHTA and CDR2 FQGNSA. CDR3 sequence reads: CASSPPGLAGGGTYNEQFF. The CDR3 coding sequence is TGTGCCAGCAGCCCTCCCGGACTAGCGGGGGGAGGGACCTACAATGAGCAGTTCTTC. Combining the CDR3 with reference TRBV7-2 and TRBJ2-1 gives the whole variable domain GAGVSQSPSNKVTEKGKDVELRCDPISGHTALYWYRQSLGQGLEFLIYFQGNSAPDKSGLPSDRFSAERTGGSVSTLTIQRTQQEDSAVYLCASSPPGLAGGGTYNEQFFGPGTRLTVL.

The J gene is TRBJ2-3, the V gene TRBV7-2, with D uncertain. The V gene's germline CDR1 is SGHTA and CDR2 FQGNSA. The CDR3 consists of 16 residues. The germline V and J ends were trimmed by 5 bases and 4 bases, with 19 bases remaining between them. CDR3 DNA: TGTGCCAGCAGCCCCCTTTCGGGTAGCCGATCAGATACGCAGTATTTT. Translating gives CASSPLSGSRSDTQYF.

This clone was found once. V usage is TRBV19 and J usage is TRBJ1-4; unclear D gene. The CDR3 consists of 12 residues. From germline, CDR1 is LNHDA and CDR2 SQIVND (reference sequence). The V and J ends lost 3 bases and 12 bases respectively, with 11 bases between them. The DNA of the CDR3 is TGTGCCAGTAGTATGCAGACCGGGGAACTGTTTTTT. It encodes CASSMQTGELFF.

This clone occurred a few times. This chain links TRBV19 with TRBJ2-1; 8 bases fit TRBD2. This CDR3 region has 15 residues. In germline, CDR1 is LNHDA, CDR2 SQIVND (reference sequence). V shed 4 bases, J shed 8 bases, and the junction held 10 bases outside the gene matches. CDR3 sequence reads: CASSRMAGGRDEQFF. CDR3 DNA sequence: TGTGCCAGTAGTAGGATGGCGGGGGGCAGGGATGAGCAGTTCTTC.

The genes are TRBV19 and TRBJ1-1; TRBD1 agrees at 8 bases. The ends lost 4 bases at V and 1 base at J; junction bases unmatched: 5. Germline V gene lookup returns CDR1 LNHDA and CDR2 SQIVND (reference sequence). This CDR3 is built from 15 residues. The DNA for the CDR3 is TGTGCCAGTAGTACACCCGGGACAGGGAACACTGAAGCTTTCTTT. Protein sequence: CASSTPGTGNTEAFF.

The chain combines TRBV30 with TRBJ2-5, with D perhaps matching TRBD2 (7 bases). Trimming cost V 2 bases and J 2 bases, with 15 bases left between them. The CDR3 covers 15 residues. CDR1 and CDR2 from the germline V gene are GTSNPN and SVGIG (reference sequence). In nucleotides, the CDR3 is TGTGCCTGGAGTCGAGGGGGGGGGCATCAAGAGACCCAGTACTTC. Translated, it gives CAWSRGGGHQETQYF.

The rearrangement links TRBV7-2 to TRBJ1-2; D is unresolved. V was cut by 5 bases and J by 5 bases, with 9 bases left in between. CDR1 and CDR2 from the germline V gene are SGHTA and FQGNSA. The CDR3 is 12 residues long. The CDR3 protein is CASSPLSYGYTF. The CDR3, as DNA: TGTGCCAGCAGCCCGCTCAGTTATGGCTACACCTTC.

This clone was picked up a small number of times. This sequence joins TRBV5-1 and TRBJ2-5; 14 nucleotides agree with TRBD2. The CDR3 has 16 amino acids. Germline V gene sequence: CDR1 SGHRS, CDR2 YFSETQ. Trimming cost V 4 bases and J 6 bases; bases outside gene matches: 8. The CDR3 spells CASSPMTSGGAQTQYF. CDR3 nucleotide sequence: TGCGCCAGCAGCCCTATGACTAGCGGGGGGGCTCAGACCCAGTACTTC.

The gene calls are TRBV7-9 and TRBJ2-7; TRBD2 might be the D (5 bases). The germline V and J ends were trimmed by 1 base and 2 bases, with 9 bases remaining between them. Germline V lookup: CDR1 SEHNR, CDR2 FQNEAQ (reference sequence). The CDR3 spans 14 residues. CDR3 loop: CASSLGGSTYEQYF. The CDR3 DNA reads TGTGCCAGCAGCTTAGGAGGGAGTACCTACGAGCAGTACTTC.

This clone was detected a few times. This chain uses TRBV7-2 with TRBJ2-7, with a possible D match to TRBD1 (7 bases). The germline V gene encodes CDR1 SGHTA and CDR2 FQGNSA. V was shortened by 4 bases and J by 2 bases, with 12 bases between the two germline ends. CDR3 length: 14 residues. The CDR3 protein is CASSWRGQPYEQYF. The CDR3 bases are TGTGCCAGCAGCTGGCGGGGACAGCCCTACGAGCAGTACTTC.

V and J are TRBV19 and TRBJ2-1; 7 positions match TRBD2. This CDR3 has 13 residues. V lost 10 bases and J lost 5; bases outside the gene matches: 8. The germline CDR1 and CDR2 sequences are LNHDA and SQIVND (reference sequence). CDR3 residues: CATGLQSNNEQFF. In DNA form, the CDR3 reads TGTGCCACGGGACTACAATCTAACAATGAGCAGTTCTTC.

This sequence joins TRBV4-3 and TRBJ2-3, with D possibly TRBD1 on 6 matching bases. The CDR3 covers 16 residues. The V end was cut by 2 bases, the J end by 0 bases, with 12 bases between. Germline CDR1 reads LGHNA; CDR2 reads YSLEER. CDR3 in DNA: TGCGCCAGCAGCCAATTTTCAGGACAGAGCACAGATACGCAGTATTTT. Protein product: CASSQFSGQSTDTQYF.

The chain carries TRBV27 and TRBJ1-2, with D perhaps TRBD1 (6 bases). Trimming left V 7 bases short and J 8 bases short, with 23 bases between. In germline, CDR1 is MNHEY, CDR2 SMNVEV (reference sequence). The CDR3 spans 15 residues. In DNA, the CDR3 is TGTGCCAGCATGGCAAGTCCCGCTCCTCAGGGGGGCTACACCTTC. It codes for CASMASPAPQGGYTF.

There are a few counts of this clone. The rearrangement uses TRBV6-4 and TRBJ2-2; 7 nucleotides match TRBD1. The length of the CDR3 is 17 residues. Germline loops: CDR1 MRHNA, CDR2 SNTAGT. V was clipped by 0 bases and J by 5 bases; unmatched bases: 9. In nucleotides, the CDR3 is TGTGCCAGCAGTGACTCGCACTGGCAGGGGGTGACCGGGGAGCTGTTTTTT. This gives the protein CASSDSHWQGVTGELFF.

The rearrangement links TRBV29-1 to TRBJ2-3; a weak D match, TRBD2 (5 bases). Germline V CDR1 and CDR2: SQVTM, ANQGSEA. Trimming shortened V by 8 bases and J by 0 bases, and 18 bases separated the two germline ends. The CDR3 spans 15 residues. The CDR3 bases are TGCAGCACCGGCAAAAGCGGATCTAGCACAGATACGCAGTATTTT. Translating gives CSTGKSGSSTDTQYF.

The V call is TRBV7-2, the J call TRBJ2-3, with TRBD1 as a possible D gene (5 bases). Deletions cut 1 base from V and 2 bases from J, with 10 bases between. Germline CDR1 SGHTA, CDR2 FQGNSA. The CDR3 length is 15 residues. CDR3 amino acids: CASSLVSGATDTQYF. In nucleotides, the CDR3 is TGTGCCAGCAGCTTAGTGAGTGGGGCCACAGATACGCAGTATTTT.